This T cell receptor beta chain was sequenced during a study of blood T cell repertoires in COVID-19. Study-wide background: Acute and convalescent COVID-19 specimens originated in the United States, Italy and Spain. T cells, B-cell-depleted T cells, or PBMCs supplied cDNA or gDNA.

Germline assignment: CDR1 MNHEY and CDR2 SVGEGT. The junction had 10 bases not matched to a gene; V was cut back by 5 bases and J by 3 bases. This CDR3 has 15 residues. Original methodology: Estimation of nucleated cell counts was performed using reference gene primer amplification. The assay was immunoSEQ multiplex PCR, and TCRdb's table has in-frame clones only and misses some. V, J and clone size reflect that table, while D and trimming were determined from the DNA. The sample lists approximately 340,000 clones; approximately 88% were seen once. The Seattle site enrolled patients during active infection and followed them longitudinally.

The sequenced sample consisted of peripheral blood. The chain combines TRBV6-2 or TRBV6-3 with TRBJ2-7, with TRBD1 matching over 7 bases. The sequence was obtained from a man aged 25 to 40 with COVID-19, enrolled during active disease. Here the CDR3 reads CASSTTGANFYEQYF. The DNA of the CDR3 is TGTGCCAGCAGTACAACAGGGGCAAATTTCTACGAGCAGTACTTC.